This record covers a single T cell receptor (beta chain). This clone was found once. Its antigen is still unknown. No much larger clonotype is one base removed from it; base qualities were not supplied. The data originate from a study of lymphopenia after photon versus proton radiotherapy (dated by TCRdb to between 2018 and 2021). Regarding the research as a whole: The study compared the immunological effects of photon versus proton radiation therapy in patients with gastrointestinal tumors who developed high-grade lymphopenia. The roughly 20 patients in the cohort had gastrointestinal tumors, were treated with either photon or proton therapy, and subsequently developed lymphopenia. The study was designed to characterize how the impact on the immune system differs between the two radiation modalities. The full study reports these points: After the lymphocyte count nadir, oligoclonal expansion, especially of CD8+ Temra cells, was observed in photon-treated repertoires, and the drop in diversity was driven by this expansion. The survival association was assessed only in patients who died, and the authors presented better survival with proton therapy as a possibility rather than a demonstrated result. Across the cohort, a larger post-nadir drop in TCR diversity was inversely correlated with overall survival time among patients who died. Proton-treated patients stayed relatively stable during treatment, while photon-treated patients lost naive T cells and TCR diversity and gained effector/memory populations.

The germline V gene (reference sequence) supplies CDR1 LNHDA and CDR2 SQIVND. Germline trimming: 6 bases from V, 5 bases from J; junction bases outside gene matches: 11. From the cysteine through the phenylalanine, the CDR3 covers 16 amino acids. Only the CDR3 DNA stays, 48 bases, in frame from base 1. The protocol used for the library was the immunoSEQ multiplex PCR assay. T cell repertoires were profiled by deep sequencing of rearranged TCR beta loci, alongside multiparametric flow cytometry. TCRdb limited this immuneACCESS table to in-frame rearrangements with V and J called. A share of clones is missing; checked studies link under half to unresolved V genes, and the rest is unexplained. A total of under 65,000 clones appear in this sample, roughly 84% of them only once. Approximately 2% of the sample belongs to the ten largest clones.

The V and J segments used are TRBV19 and TRBJ2-7; the junction holds 12 bases that match TRBD2. The sequence derives from a man aged 55 to 70 with pancreatic cancer. The sequencing here drew on peripheral blood, taken from a patient treated with proton-based radiotherapy. The encoded CDR3 is CASSTRSSGRAHEQYF. The nucleotides read TGTGCCAGTAGCACTCGGTCTAGCGGGAGGGCCCACGAGCAGTACTTC. With the portions outside the CDR3 filled from the reference TRBV19 and TRBJ2-7 genes, the complete variable region becomes DGGITQSPKYLFRKEGQNVTLSCEQNLNHDAMYWYRQDPGQGLRLIYYSQIVNDFQKGDIAEGYSVSREKKESFPLTVTSAQKNPTAFYLCASSTRSSGRAHEQYFGPGTRLTVT.